This T cell receptor beta chain was sequenced in a study of Ad26.COV2.S vaccination and SARS-CoV-2 variants. Treatment here: approximately 18 received Ad26.COV2.S at low or high dose, single or two shots; roughly 5 received placebo; per-sample allocation not given. Vaccine and placebo recipients were sampled on day 63 after the first injection. Produced via immunoSEQ multiplex PCR; TCRdb's table is partial and in-frame only. This sample has some 250,000 clones, with 88% found just once. This CDR3 spans 15 amino acids. Unmatched junction bases numbered 9, after V lost 0 bases and J lost 7 bases. Germline V lookup: CDR1 SGDLS, CDR2 YYNGEE.

The source of this sequence is a person aged 18-65 years who received the Ad26.COV2.S COVID-19 vaccine or a placebo. Sequences were derived from peripheral blood, sampled in a trial of Ad26.COV2.S vaccine versus placebo. The chain recombines TRBV9 with TRBJ2-7; 8 bases map to TRBD1. CDR3: CASSVGRWQGAEQYF. Here the CDR3 DNA reads TGTGCCAGCAGCGTAGGGCGATGGCAGGGGGCGGAGCAGTACTTC.